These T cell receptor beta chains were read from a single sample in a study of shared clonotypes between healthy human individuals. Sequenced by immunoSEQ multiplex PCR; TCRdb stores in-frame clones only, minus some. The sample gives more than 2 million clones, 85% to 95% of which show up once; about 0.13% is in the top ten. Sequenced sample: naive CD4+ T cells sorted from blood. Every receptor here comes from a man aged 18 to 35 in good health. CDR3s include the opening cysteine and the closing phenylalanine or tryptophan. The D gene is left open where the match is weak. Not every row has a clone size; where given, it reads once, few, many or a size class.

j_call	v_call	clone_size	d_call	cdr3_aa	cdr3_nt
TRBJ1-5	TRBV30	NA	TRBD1	CACRKRGRGDNQPQHF	TGTGCCTGTCGTAAGAGGGGCAGGGGGGATAATCAGCCCCAGCATTTT
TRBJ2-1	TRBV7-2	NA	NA	CASSPRTLSSYNEQFF	TGTGCCAGCAGCCCACGGACTTTGAGCTCCTACAATGAGCAGTTCTTC
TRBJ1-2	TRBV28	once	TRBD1	CASSRAGGGGYTF	TGTGCCAGCAGTCGTGCAGGGGGTGGTGGCTACACCTTC
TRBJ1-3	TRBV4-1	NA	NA	CASSQVSSPRDTIYF	TGCGCCAGCAGCCAAGTGTCCAGCCCGCGTGACACCATATATTTT
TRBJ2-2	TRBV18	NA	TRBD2	CASSPGLAGIRTGELFF	TGTGCCAGCTCACCAGGACTAGCGGGAATTCGGACCGGGGAGCTGTTTTTT
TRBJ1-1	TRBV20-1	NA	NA	CSARGGSEAFF	TGCAGTGCTAGAGGTGGCTCTGAAGCTTTCTTT
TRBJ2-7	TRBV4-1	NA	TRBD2	CASSHLAGPPYEQYF	TGCGCCAGCAGCCACCTAGCGGGGCCACCCTACGAGCAGTACTTC
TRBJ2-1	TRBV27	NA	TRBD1	CASSSTAGTGGFGVF	TGTGCCAGCAGTTCCACCGCCGGGACAGGGGGCTTTGGCGTCTTC
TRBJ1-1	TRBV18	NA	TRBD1	CASSPGTGRSEAFF	TGTGCCAGCTCACCAGGGACAGGGAGGTCTGAAGCTTTCTTT
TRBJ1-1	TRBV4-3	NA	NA	CASSQDPGRVWGEAFF	TGCGCCAGCAGCCAAGATCCGGGTCGGGTATGGGGCGAAGCTTTCTTT
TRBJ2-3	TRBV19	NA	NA	CASTQGGVSDTQYF	TGTGCCAGTACCCAGGGGGGGGTATCAGATACGCAGTATTTT
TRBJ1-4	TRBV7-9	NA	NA	CASSLARGGVEKLFF	TGTGCCAGCAGCTTAGCGCGTGGAGGGGTCGAAAAACTGTTTTTT
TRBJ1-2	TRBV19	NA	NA	CASSIESGLANYGYTF	TGTGCCAGTAGTATAGAGTCGGGCCTCGCTAACTATGGCTACACCTTC
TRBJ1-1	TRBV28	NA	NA	CASSLNRVTEAFF	TGTGCCAGCAGTTTAAACAGGGTAACTGAAGCTTTCTTT
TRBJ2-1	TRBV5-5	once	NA	CASSLGSSYNEQFF	TGTGCCAGCAGCTTAGGAAGCTCCTACAATGAGCAGTTCTTC
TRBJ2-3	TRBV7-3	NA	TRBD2	CASSSPGLAAYALPTDTQYF	TGTGCCAGCAGCTCCCCGGGACTAGCGGCATACGCTTTGCCGACAGATACGCAGTATTTT
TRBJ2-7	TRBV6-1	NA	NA	CASSEATGGPYEQYF	TGTGCCAGCAGTGAAGCAACAGGAGGTCCTTACGAGCAGTACTTC